These 18 T cell receptor beta chains were all obtained from the same sample, sequenced in a study of CD8+ T cells in alopecia areata. Once RNA had been extracted, it was reverse transcribed into cDNA to act as the sequencing template. Only in-frame clones appear in the TCRdb table, and some are missing; sequencing was by immunoSEQ multiplex PCR. The data contain more than 100,000 clones, 53% of them seen just once; the ten biggest clones take up around 0.46%. Sample treatment: oral pan-JAK inhibitor, 5-10 mg twice daily. The sequenced sample was CD4+ T cells sorted from blood, obtained at week 4, from a patient treated with tofacitinib. The receptors stem from a human donor with alopecia areata.

V is TRBV7-2 and J is TRBJ1-5; TRBD1 is a possible D gene (6 bases). The CDR3 extends over 15 amino acids. Germline CDR1 SGHTA, CDR2 FQGNSA. V lost 8 bases and J lost 1, with 15 bases in between. CDR3 bases: TGTGCCAGCGGACGGGGGGGCGGGAGCAATCAGCCCCAGCATTTT. This encodes CASGRGGGSNQPQHF.

The chain has TRBV4-1 and TRBJ2-2, with 10 bases identical to TRBD2. V shed 6 bases and J 0 bases; nucleotides not matched to a gene: 4. The CDR3 is made up of 16 amino acids. Germline lookup yields CDR1 MGHRA and CDR2 YSYEKL. CDR3 DNA: TGCGCCAGCAGACTACTAGCGGGACCGAACACCGGGGAGCTGTTTTTT. Its translation is CASRLLAGPNTGELFF.

This clone was observed a handful of times. The chain is built from TRBV6-1 and TRBJ1-2; TRBD1 matches 11 bases. The V and J ends lost 9 bases and 4 bases, in that order; junction bases with no gene match: 10. The germline CDR1 and CDR2 sequences are MNHNS and SASEGT. The CDR3 runs to 15 residues. In DNA form, the CDR3 reads TGTGCCAGTTTCCCCCGGGACAGGGGGAGCTATGGCTACACCTTC. It encodes CASFPRDRGSYGYTF.

This chain links TRBV2 with TRBJ2-5, with no clear D. V shed 4 bases and J shed 1 base, with 4 bases lying between them. From germline, CDR1 is SNHLY and CDR2 FYNNEI. This CDR3 comprises 12 residues. The CDR3 sequence is CASSVSQETQYF. The CDR3 DNA sequence: TGTGCCAGCAGTGTCTCCCAAGAGACCCAGTACTTC.

The sample holds a few counts of this clone. This rearrangement joins TRBV29-1 to TRBJ2-1, with 9 bases matching TRBD1. This CDR3 spans 15 amino acids. CDR1 and CDR2 (germline): SQVTM, ANQGSEA. The V gene end was trimmed by 3 bases and the J gene end by 6 bases; junction bases not matched to a gene: 9. CDR3 region: CSVDTGTGLVNEQFF. The CDR3 DNA follows: TGCAGCGTTGATACAGGGACAGGGTTGGTCAATGAGCAGTTCTTC.

The V and J genes are TRBV7-2 and TRBJ2-1, with TRBD2 identical over 9 bases. The CDR3 consists of 14 residues. Germline V CDR1 and CDR2: SGHTA, FQGNSA. Trimming cost V 5 bases and J 9 bases; bases outside gene matches: 8. The CDR3 loop is CASSQIAGVSEQFF. The CDR3 bases are TGTGCCAGCAGCCAAATAGCGGGAGTTAGTGAGCAGTTCTTC.

This clone was seen more than once but under ten times. The J gene is TRBJ2-2, the V gene TRBV11-2, with no clear D. Per germline, CDR1 SGHAT and CDR2 FQNNGV. V was pared by 7 bases and J by 2 bases, with 14 bases between. The CDR3 sequence is 15 residues long. This CDR3 reads CASTQAILNTGELFF. CDR3 coding DNA: TGTGCCAGCACCCAAGCGATCCTCAACACCGGGGAGCTGTTTTTT.

V and J are TRBV29-1 and TRBJ2-7, with D possibly called TRBD1 or TRBD2 (5 bases each). Germline CDR1 is SQVTM and CDR2 is ANQGSEA. The CDR3 runs to 15 residues. Trimming took off 4 bases at V and 1 base at J, with 17 bases between the two ends. Here the CDR3 DNA reads TGCAGCGTTGGAGTTCCGGGGTCAGGGTCCTACGAGCAGTACTTC. Amino acids: CSVGVPGSGSYEQYF.

This clone was observed a handful of times. The rearrangement uses TRBV30 and TRBJ1-5; a possible D gene is TRBD1 (6 bases). V shed 4 bases and J shed 3 bases, with 10 bases lying between them. This CDR3 is 13 amino acids long. Germline loops: CDR1 GTSNPN, CDR2 SVGIG (reference sequence). CDR3 sequence: CAWTGGLNQPQHF. In nucleotides, the CDR3 is TGTGCCTGGACTGGGGGGCTCAATCAGCCCCAGCATTTT.

The chain combines TRBV30 with TRBJ1-1, with no clear D. The CDR3 covers 14 residues. Germline V gene data show CDR1 as GTSNPN and CDR2 as SVGIG (reference sequence). V lost 3 bases, J lost 1 base, and 12 bases lay in between. The CDR3 DNA reads as TGTGCCTGGAGACTTGGTCTGGCGAACACTGAAGCTTTCTTT. Amino acids: CAWRLGLANTEAFF.

This clone turned up a few times. The chain joins TRBV29-1 to TRBJ2-5; D may be TRBD2 (5 bases). The CDR3 totals 13 residues. The V end lost 5 bases, the J end lost 7 bases, and 17 bases lay between the germline ends. CDR1 and CDR2 from the germline V gene are SQVTM and ANQGSEA. The CDR3 sequence: CSVRGRQRATQYF. The CDR3 nucleotides are TGCAGCGTTCGAGGGAGACAAAGGGCGACCCAGTACTTC. The full variable domain, completed using reference TRBV29-1 and TRBJ2-5, is SAVISQKPSRDICQRGTSLTIQCQVDSQVTMMFWYRQQPGQSLTLIATANQGSEATYESGFVIDKFPISRPNLTFSTLTVSNMSPEDSSIYLCSVRGRQRATQYFGPGTRLLVL.

This clone was recorded only once. The gene calls are TRBV2 and TRBJ2-2; 13 bases fit TRBD2. V was pared by 7 bases and J by 2 bases, with 7 bases of the junction left unmatched. This CDR3 contains 17 residues. Germline CDR1 SNHLY, CDR2 FYNNEI. The CDR3 region has the DNA TGTGCCAGCACCGGGAGACTAGCGGGGGGCAACACCGGGGAGCTGTTTTTT. It codes for CASTGRLAGGNTGELFF.

V usage is TRBV2 and J usage is TRBJ2-7; TRBD1 aligns across 10 bases. The DNA end is more similar to TRBJ2-5, so the J call may be wrong. The CDR3 extends over 13 amino acids. CDR1 and CDR2 from the germline V gene are SNHLY and FYNNEI. The CDR3 region has the DNA TGTGCCAGCAGGGGGACAGGGGAAGAGACCCAGTACTTC. Translation: CASRGTGEETQYF.

This clone was observed a few times. The chain couples TRBV14 to TRBJ2-2; D is possibly TRBD1 (5 bases). In germline, CDR1 is SGHDN, CDR2 FVKESK. The CDR3 length is 15 residues. Trimming pared 3 bases from V and 7 bases from J, leaving 15 bases between. CDR3 sequence: CASSQKAGYSGELFF. The CDR3 DNA is TGTGCCAGCAGCCAGAAGGCAGGGTACAGCGGGGAGCTGTTTTTT.

This clone was picked up a small number of times. The rearrangement uses TRBV29-1 and TRBJ1-2; perhaps TRBD1 as D (6 bases). V was shortened by 2 bases and J by 4 bases, with 11 bases between the two germline ends. This CDR3 comprises 13 residues. Germline-derived CDR1 and CDR2 are SQVTM and ANQGSEA. In DNA, the CDR3 is TGCAGCGTTGAAACAGGGTCCGGCTATGGCTACACCTTC. It codes for CSVETGSGYGYTF.

This sequence joins TRBV9 and TRBJ2-1, with TRBD2 matching over 8 bases. This CDR3 comprises 15 residues. V trimming: 0 bases; J trimming: 2 bases; junction bases outside the gene matches: 1. Germline lookup yields CDR1 SGDLS and CDR2 YYNGEE. CDR3 residues: CASSVELAAYNEQFF. CDR3 bases: TGTGCCAGCAGCGTAGAACTAGCGGCCTACAATGAGCAGTTCTTC.

CDR3: CASSVGGGGPQHF. The DNA for the CDR3 is TGTGCCAGCAGCGTAGGAGGGGGCGGGCCCCAGCATTTT. The chain joins TRBV9 to TRBJ1-5, with 7 nucleotides matching TRBD1. CDR3 size: 13 residues. Germline assignment: CDR1 SGDLS and CDR2 YYNGEE. Trimming at V came to 0 bases and at J to 9 bases, leaving 3 bases not matched to a gene.

The rearrangement joins TRBV5-6 to TRBJ1-1; D unclear. The CDR3 length is 13 residues. The V end lost 4 bases, the J end lost 8 bases, and 15 bases lay between the germline ends. Germline V gene sequence: CDR1 SGHDT, CDR2 YYEEEE. CDR3 protein: CASSPILVTEAFF. The CDR3 nucleotides read TGTGCCAGCAGCCCGATCTTGGTTACCGAAGCTTTCTTT.